This T cell receptor beta chain emerged from a study of PD-1 blockade in classical Hodgkin lymphoma. In the study overall: Treatment was intravenous nivolumab, 3 mg/kg every 2 weeks, until progression. Notes on the study in general: The repertoire differences lack a defined cause, possibly disease activity or prior therapy. As was reported, newly diagnosed patients showed lower baseline TCR diversity than healthy donors did.

No patient escaped relapse after autologous stem cell transplantation, and brentuximab vedotin exposure varied. The CD4+ T cells used were purified from thawed PBMCs through magnetic negative selection. Best outcomes ranged across complete response, partial response and progressive disease. V shed 3 bases, J shed 1 base, and the junction held 1 base outside the gene matches. The CDR3 is 14 amino acids. Germline values: CDR1 LNHNV, CDR2 YYDKDF (reference sequence). Libraries were prepared by immunoSEQ multiplex PCR; TCRdb keeps only in-frame clonotypes and omits some of them. The table records 1,500 to 2,000 clones, roughly 89% of them present only once. A word on this clone: Its antigen is not identified.

The TCR originated in a human donor with classical Hodgkin lymphoma. The sample in question was CD4+ T cells from blood, obtained at baseline. The chain recombines TRBV15 with TRBJ2-5; TRBD1 matches at 8 bases. The CDR3 protein is CATSRTGAQETQYF. CDR3 DNA sequence: TGTGCCACCAGCAGGACAGGGGCCCAAGAGACCCAGTACTTC.